The rows below give T cell receptor beta chains drawn from one sample of a study of cytomegalovirus exposure and HLA in healthy donors. TCRdb keeps only in-frame clones here, not all; method: immunoSEQ multiplex PCR. Here the sample spans about 120,000 clones, over 60% being singletons. Sequencing was performed on PBMCs. These receptors were collected from a man younger than 40 in good health and CMV-seropositive. CDR3s include the opening cysteine and the closing phenylalanine or tryptophan. The order of the fields is J gene, V gene, clone size, CDR3 length, D gene, CDR3 protein, CDR3 DNA. D genes are given only for firm matches. Expanded clones get a size class; other rows say once, few or many, or leave the size out.

>TRBJ1-3|TRBV4-1|few|14|-
CASSQPFLGNTIYF
TGCGCCAGCAGCCAACCTTTTTTAGGAAACACCATATATTTT
>TRBJ1-5|TRBV7-2|-|16|-
CASSLGSAPSNQPQHF
TGTGCCAGCAGCTTAGGGTCAGCGCCCAGCAATCAGCCCCAGCATTTT
>TRBJ1-5|TRBV28|-|15|-
CASSLFTTTRSPQHF
TGTGCCAGCAGTTTATTTACGACCACGAGGAGCCCCCAGCATTTT
>TRBJ2-1|TRBV28|-|16|-
CASRETGTTSINEQFF
TGTGCCAGCAGAGAAACCGGGACAACCTCAATCAATGAGCAGTTCTTC
>TRBJ1-2|TRBV7-3|once|14|TRBD1
CASSRDRAQDGYTF
TGTGCCAGCAGCCGCGACAGGGCGCAGGATGGCTACACCTTC
>TRBJ1-1|TRBV4-3|-|13|-
CASSLQWGPEAFF
TGCGCCAGCAGCCTCCAATGGGGGCCTGAAGCTTTCTTT
>TRBJ1-2|TRBV6-6|-|14|TRBD1
CASSFTGQNYGYTF
TGTGCCAGCAGCTTCACGGGACAGAACTATGGCTACACCTTC
>TRBJ2-7|TRBV18|-|14|TRBD2
CASSRTSGAYEQYF
TGTGCCAGCTCCCGGACTAGCGGGGCCTACGAGCAGTACTTC
>TRBJ2-1|TRBV4-2|-|15|TRBD2
CASSPLAGVYNEQFF
TGTGCCAGCAGCCCTCTAGCGGGAGTGTACAATGAGCAGTTCTTC
>TRBJ2-1|TRBV7-2|-|18|TRBD2
CASSLVPGRKLAGNEQFF
TGTGCCAGCAGCCTCGTCCCAGGGCGGAAACTAGCGGGGAATGAGCAGTTCTTC
>TRBJ2-7|TRBV4-1|-|15|TRBD1
CASSPGRAGGYEQYF
TGCGCCAGCAGCCCGGGAAGGGCAGGGGGCTACGAGCAGTACTTC
>TRBJ2-1|TRBV7-9|-|16|-
CASSSKRGLENNEQFF
TGTGCCAGCAGCTCCAAAAGGGGACTCGAAAACAATGAGCAGTTCTTC
>TRBJ2-5|TRBV11-2|-|13|-
CASSFETQETQYF
TGTGCCAGCAGCTTCGAGACTCAAGAGACCCAGTACTTC
>TRBJ2-7|TRBV6-6|-|13|-
CASSVGQNYEQYF
TGTGCCAGCAGTGTCGGACAAAACTACGAGCAGTACTTC
>TRBJ2-1|TRBV7-9|few|17|TRBD2
CASSPRTSVDKRNEQFF
TGTGCCAGCAGCCCCAGGACTAGCGTGGATAAAAGGAATGAGCAGTTCTTC
>TRBJ1-4|TRBV9|-|15|-
CASSTDSTRAEKLFF
TGTGCCAGCAGCACTGACAGCACACGAGCTGAAAAACTGTTTTTT
>TRBJ2-7|TRBV11-2|-|15|TRBD2
CASSSHPSGFYEQYF
TGTGCCAGCAGCTCCCACCCTAGCGGATTCTACGAGCAGTACTTC
>TRBJ2-1|TRBV7-6|-|15|TRBD2
CASSLEIGGAFEQFF
TGTGCCAGCAGCTTAGAAATCGGGGGGGCGTTTGAGCAGTTCTTC
>TRBJ1-2|TRBV4-1|-|15|-
CASSQTNSFDYGYTF
TGCGCCAGCAGCCAGACCAACAGCTTTGACTATGGCTACACCTTC
>TRBJ2-2|TRBV5-4|-|15|-
CASGKGQPNTGELFF
TGTGCCAGCGGCAAAGGACAGCCTAACACCGGGGAGCTGTTTTTT
>TRBJ2-2|TRBV2|-|16|-
CASTTDQTGYTGELFF
TGTGCCAGCACTACAGATCAGACAGGCTACACCGGGGAGCTGTTTTTT
>TRBJ2-5|TRBV7-9|-|14|-
CASSLQESQETQYF
TGTGCCAGCAGCTTACAAGAGTCTCAAGAGACCCAGTACTTC
>TRBJ1-1|TRBV4-1|-|13|TRBD1
CASSQSAQGAAFF
TGCGCCAGCAGCCAATCGGCCCAGGGGGCGGCTTTCTTT